This entry is about one T cell receptor (beta chain). Antigen unknown. Different DNA sequences within this sample yield the same CDR3. The source of the sample is a study of shared clonotypes between healthy human individuals. At the level of the study: Each donor's CD4 naive and CD4 memory cells filled three plates apiece, CD8 naive two, and CD8 memory one. The study, taken as a whole, reports: Though the depth was large, rarefaction showed that sorted-subset sequencing was incomplete.

Trimming cost V 3 bases and J 0 bases; bases outside gene matches: 3. Germline lookup yields CDR1 KGHSH and CDR2 LQKENI. The CDR3 is 15 amino acids. The table came from immunoSEQ multiplex PCR; TCRdb's copy has only in-frame clones and leaves some out. The table has some 2.3 million clones, about 92% seen once. Material: naive CD4+ T cells from PBMCs. The sample's subset: CD45RA+ positively selected. The receptor's source is a man younger than 35 in good health. Some clones in this sample may be carry-over from other donors' samples. The gene calls are TRBV18 and TRBJ2-3; the match to TRBD2 covers 7 bases. The DNA of the CDR3 is TGTGCCAGCTCACCCCTAGCGGCTAGCACAGATACGCAGTATTTT. Its translation: CASSPLAASTDTQYF.